This entry concerns a single T cell receptor (beta chain). Its antigen is not identified. A clone one base away is much larger, so this may be a read error. This sample is drawn from a study of T cells in Graves' hyperthyroidism and ophthalmopathy. Overall study findings and caveats: Ophthalmopathy was distinguished from stable hyperthyroidism by 13 V-J signatures.

The CDR3 has 13 residues. V gave up 6 bases and J gave up 5 bases; unmatched junction bases: 9. Germline assignment: CDR1 SQVTM and CDR2 ANQGSEA. Researchers took RNA transcripts and amplified the TCR beta CDR3 regions from them. First-round RT-PCR of the TCR CDR3 relied on the HTBI primer set. TCRdb redid the calling of the multiplex PCR reads with MiXCR, one entry per CDR3 protein. The sample lists roughly 720,000 distinct CDR3 sequences; roughly 17% were seen once. No ophthalmopathy progression within 18 months constituted stable Graves' hyperthyroidism. It was approximately 9.7 ml of fresh peripheral blood that supplied the PBMCs.

Source material: blood. The sequence was collected from a man aged 45-65 years with Graves' hyperthyroidism. The chain uses TRBV29-1 and TRBJ2-7; 8 nucleotides match TRBD2. CDR3 sequence reads: CSVEQREFDEQYF. The CDR3 DNA reads TGCAGCGTGGAGCAGCGGGAGTTCGACGAGCAGTACTTC.